This T cell receptor beta chain was identified in a study of regulatory T cells in long-lasting Graves disease. Researchers made TCR beta libraries by using iRepertoire HTBI primers and running Arm-PCR on CDR3 regions. MiXCR was run by TCRdb on the multiplex PCR reads, yielding one entry per CDR3 protein. This table has approximately 540,000 distinct CDR3 sequences, more than 10% appearing once. Noted time point: newly diagnosed GD, antithyroid drugs for less than 3 months. The TCR library was made from RNA extracted from PBMCs. V was clipped by 6 bases and J by 6 bases; unmatched bases: 17. CDR3 length: 17 amino acids. Germline V gene sequence: CDR1 KGHSH, CDR2 LQKENI. There are a few counts of this clonotype. These same data were also listed under a study on T cells in Graves' hyperthyroidism and ophthalmopathy. That work adds: The patients, who ranged from 18 to 65 in age, presented with newly diagnosed hyperthyroidism lasting under 2 months. TCR CDR3 underwent first-round RT-PCR with the HTBI primer set.

The V and J genes are TRBV18 and TRBJ1-2; 9 positions agree with TRBD1. The TCR was taken from a woman aged 25 to 39 with Graves disease. Sequencing was performed on peripheral blood mononuclear cells (PBMCs), taken at new diagnosis, from a patient treated with antithyroid drugs. Written as DNA, the CDR3 is TGTGCCAGCTCCCAAATCGCCCCGAAACAGGGGGCGCATGGCTACACCTTC. Protein product: CASSQIAPKQGAHGYTF.